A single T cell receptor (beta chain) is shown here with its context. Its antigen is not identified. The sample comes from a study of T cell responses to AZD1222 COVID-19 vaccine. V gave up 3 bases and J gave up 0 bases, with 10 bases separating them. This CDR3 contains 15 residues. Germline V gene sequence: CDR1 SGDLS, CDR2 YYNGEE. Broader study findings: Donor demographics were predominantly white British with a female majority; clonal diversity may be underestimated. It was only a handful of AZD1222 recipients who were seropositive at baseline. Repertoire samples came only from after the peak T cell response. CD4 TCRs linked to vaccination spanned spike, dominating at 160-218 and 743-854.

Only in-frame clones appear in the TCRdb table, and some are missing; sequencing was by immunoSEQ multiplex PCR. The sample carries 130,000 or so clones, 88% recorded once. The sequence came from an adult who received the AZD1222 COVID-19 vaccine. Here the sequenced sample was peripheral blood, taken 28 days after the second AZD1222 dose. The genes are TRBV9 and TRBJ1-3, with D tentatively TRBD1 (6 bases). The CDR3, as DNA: TGTGCCAGCAGCGAGGGGGTAGGCTCTGGAAACACCATATATTTT. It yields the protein CASSEGVGSGNTIYF.